The rows below give T cell receptor beta chains drawn from one sample of a study of regulatory T cells in long-lasting Graves disease. TCRdb processed the multiplex PCR reads anew with MiXCR; each CDR3 protein has one entry. Found here are fewer than 650,000 distinct CDR3 sequences, about 16% of them singletons; the top ten hold around 12%. The same sample was also studied in work on T cells in Graves' hyperthyroidism and ophthalmopathy.

The sequences come from peripheral blood mononuclear cells (PBMCs), collected at new diagnosis, from a patient treated with antithyroid drugs. The receptors derive from a man between 18 and 29 years old with Graves disease. CDR3s include the opening cysteine and the closing phenylalanine or tryptophan. The D gene is left open where the match is weak. Expanded clones get a size class; other rows say once, few or many, or leave the size out.

d_gene,abundance,j_gene,v_gene,CDR3nt,CDR3aa
.,many,TRBJ2-7,TRBV11-2,TGTGCCAGCAGCACTTACCGGGACTTCAGCTCCTACGAGCAGTACTTC,CASSTYRDFSSYEQYF
.,few,TRBJ1-2,TRBV20-1,TGCAGTGCTAGACTGCGGGGAGGGCTCTATGGCTACACCTTC,CSARLRGGLYGYTF
TRBD1,few,TRBJ2-7,TRBV6-1,TGTGCCAGTGCGGGACAGGGCCCGCTGTACTTC,CASAGQGPLYF
TRBD1,few,TRBJ1-4,TRBV5-1,TGCGCCAGCAGCTTTGATACGGGACAGAAGTTTTTT,CASSFDTGQKFF
.,.,TRBJ1-2,TRBV29-1,TGCAGCGTTGAAGCCCTTGAGGGTATCAGCTATGGCTACACCTTC,CSVEALEGISYGYTF
.,few,TRBJ1-5,TRBV9,TGTGCCAGCAGCGTGACAGAGAGCAATCAGCCCCAGCATTTT,CASSVTESNQPQHF
.,few,TRBJ1-2,TRBV28,TGTGCCAGCAGTTTCTACGGCTATGGCTACACCTTC,CASSFYGYGYTF
.,few,TRBJ2-3,TRBV14,TGTGCCAGCAGCCAATACAGAACAGATACGCAGTATTTT,CASSQYRTDTQYF
.,many,TRBJ2-7,TRBV20-1,TGCAGTGCTAGAGATCCCGGACTGTCCTACGAGCAGTACTTC,CSARDPGLSYEQYF
.,many,TRBJ1-2,TRBV27,TGTGCCAGCAGTTTCCGTAGGGCCGTGAATGGCTACACCTTC,CASSFRRAVNGYTF
TRBD1,many,TRBJ2-7,TRBV30,TGTGCCTGGACAGGGGGTCGGTACGAGCAGTACTTC,CAWTGGRYEQYF
TRBD1,.,TRBJ2-3,TRBV5-4,TGTGCCAGCAGCCAACTCACCATAGACAGGGGAGGAGATACGCAGTATTTT,CASSQLTIDRGGDTQYF
TRBD2,few,TRBJ2-5,TRBV5-1,TGCGCCAGCAGCTTGGAGGGAGGGAGCTGGGAGACCCAGTACTTC,CASSLEGGSWETQYF
.,.,TRBJ1-2,TRBV27,TGTGCCAGCAGCCACAAGACATTCTATGGCTACACCTTC,CASSHKTFYGYTF
TRBD1,.,TRBJ1-5,TRBV7-9,TGTGCCAGCAGCGCCCCCGGGACAGGGGCCCCCCGGGGTCAGCCCCAGCATTTT,CASSAPGTGAPRGQPQHF
TRBD2,many,TRBJ2-7,TRBV7-9,TGTGCCAGCAGCTCCTCCACGACTAGCGGGAGTTACGAGCAGTACTTC,CASSSSTTSGSYEQYF
.,many,TRBJ2-1,TRBV29-1,TGCAGCGTCTCCGTTCGATCATACAATGAGCAGTTCTTC,CSVSVRSYNEQFF